This passage covers 18 T cell receptor beta chains from one sample sequenced in a study of early T cells in non-severe SARS-CoV-2 infection (TCRdb year 2021). The method was 5' RACE. TCRdb names NextSeq 500 as the instrument used. The public reads were quality trimmed at Q25 with fastp and then assembled into clones with MiXCR by TCRdb, keeping productive beta chains. A single entry per CDR3 protein holds the most common genes and DNA from its merged rows. Counted in this sample were some 60,000 distinct CDR3 sequences; about 7.7% of them appeared once. The ten largest make up 3% to 3.5% of the sample. The specimen sequenced was whole blood. The source of these receptors is an adult who was a healthcare worker with PCR-confirmed SARS-CoV-2 infection or an uninfected control (not recorded which).

This chain joins TRBV30 and TRBJ1-1; the match to TRBD1 covers 7 bases. The germline V gene encodes CDR1 GTSNPN and CDR2 SVGIG (reference sequence). The CDR3 runs 15 residues. The junction had 9 bases not matched to a gene; V was cut back by 4 bases and J by 1 base. CDR3 coding DNA: TGTGCCTGGAAGTACGGCGACAGGGCGAACACTGAAGCTTTCTTT. This translates into CAWKYGDRANTEAFF.

The rearrangement uses TRBV4-1 and TRBJ1-3; TRBD1 aligns across 11 bases. Unmatched junction bases numbered 4, after V lost 3 bases and J lost 0 bases. The CDR3 contains 17 residues. CDR1 and CDR2 from the germline V gene are MGHRA and YSYEKL. CDR3 sequence: CASSHGQGAFSGNTIYF. Written as DNA, the CDR3 is TGCGCCAGCAGCCACGGACAGGGGGCATTCTCTGGAAACACCATATATTTT.

This clonotype was detected only a few times. The rearrangement uses TRBV11-2 and TRBJ1-2; possible D gene TRBD1, 6 bases. In germline, CDR1 is SGHAT, CDR2 FQNNGV. Trimming removed 1 base from V and 10 bases from J, with 13 bases in between. CDR3 size: 13 residues. The CDR3 here is CASSLVQGPAYTF. The DNA of the CDR3 is TGTGCCAGCAGCTTAGTTCAGGGGCCAGCCTACACCTTC.

This clonotype was seen ten or more times. An end of the junction does not agree with germline; a read error may underlie this. V usage is TRBV2 and J usage is TRBJ2-7; D gene unclear. The CDR3 is made up of 16 amino acids. The V gene's germline CDR1 is SNHLY and CDR2 FYNNEI. CDR3 nucleotides: TGTGCCAGCAGTGAAGATCGACACAGTTACTCCTACGGGCAGTACTTC. Protein product: CASSEDRHSYSYGQYF.

This clonotype has at least ten counts. This chain uses TRBV6-6 with TRBJ2-1, with TRBD2 matching 9 bases. After removal of 4 bases from V and 6 bases from J, the junction contained 4 bases not matched to a gene. This CDR3 spans 14 amino acids. The germline V gene encodes CDR1 MNHNY and CDR2 SVGAGI (reference sequence). For the CDR3, the DNA is TGTGCCAGCAGTTTAGCGGGAGCGAGCAATGAGCAGTTCTTC. It specifies CASSLAGASNEQFF.

This clonotype showed up just a few times. This chain connects TRBV20-1 to TRBJ2-3; 8 nucleotides line up with TRBD1. CDR1 and CDR2 from the germline V gene are DFQATT and SNEGSKA (reference sequence). The CDR3 is 15 amino acids. V lost 6 bases and J lost 2; bases outside the gene matches: 10. The CDR3: CSANLGQGLTDTQYF. The DNA of the CDR3 is TGCAGTGCGAACCTCGGACAGGGACTCACAGATACGCAGTATTTT.

This clonotype was observed a few times. V is TRBV11-3 and J is TRBJ2-1; D is uncertain. V dropped 5 bases and J dropped 7 bases, with 9 bases sitting between them. This CDR3 spans 12 amino acids. Germline values: CDR1 SGHNT, CDR2 YENEEA. In nucleotides, the CDR3 is TGTGCCAGCAGCCGTGACGCGAATGAGCAGTTCTTC. Amino acid sequence: CASSRDANEQFF.

The chain recombines TRBV7-2 with TRBJ2-4; D may correspond to TRBD1 or TRBD2 (5 bases each). V lost 5 bases and J 5 bases, leaving 19 bases between the germline ends. CDR3 length: 16 amino acids. Per the germline V gene, CDR1 is SGHTA and CDR2 is FQGNSA. The chain's CDR3 is CASSRGLVVPENIQYF. CDR3 nucleotide sequence: TGTGCCAGCAGCCGGGGCTTGGTAGTTCCCGAAAACATTCAGTACTTC.

Ten or more counts support this clonotype. The chain combines TRBV7-7 with TRBJ2-5; 7 bases map to TRBD1. Germline lookup yields CDR1 SSHAT and CDR2 FNYEAQ (reference sequence). The J segment lost 0 bases and the V segment lost 4 bases, leaving 2 bases of the junction unmatched. The CDR3 has 14 amino acids. CDR3 amino acids: CASSSGQDQETQYF. The CDR3 DNA is TGTGCCAGCAGCTCAGGACAGGACCAAGAGACCCAGTACTTC.

At least ten counts were recorded for this clonotype. The V gene is TRBV15, the J gene TRBJ2-1; 7 bases fit TRBD2. Germline V lookup: CDR1 LNHNV, CDR2 YYDKDF (reference sequence). Trimming removed 1 base from V and 3 bases from J; junction bases left unmatched: 3. The CDR3 is 15 amino acids. The CDR3 region has the DNA TGTGCCACCAGCAGAGCCCTAGCGGTCTACAATGAGCAGTTCTTC. It codes for CATSRALAVYNEQFF.

This chain uses TRBV29-1 with TRBJ2-7, with 7 bases that match TRBD1. Germline V gene lookup returns CDR1 SQVTM and CDR2 ANQGSEA. Losses at the gene ends were 6 bases for V and 4 bases for J; bases not matched to a gene: 6. The length of the CDR3 is 12 residues. CDR3 in amino acids: CSVRQGFYEQYF. CDR3 DNA sequence: TGCAGCGTAAGACAGGGATTTTACGAGCAGTACTTC.

This clonotype was recorded at least ten times. This chain joins TRBV7-6 and TRBJ1-2, with D tentatively TRBD1 (5 bases). The germline CDR1 and CDR2 sequences are SGHVS and FNYEAQ. This CDR3 region has 13 residues. The germline V and J ends were trimmed by 2 bases and 8 bases, with 12 bases remaining between them. The CDR3 here is CASSLQGGDGYTF. The CDR3 bases are TGTGCCAGCAGCTTACAGGGAGGTGACGGCTACACCTTC.

This clonotype has more than one count but fewer than ten. The V call is TRBV6-5, the J call TRBJ2-3; 7 positions agree with TRBD1. Unmatched junction bases numbered 4, after V lost 2 bases and J lost 5 bases. The CDR3 contains 14 residues. In germline, CDR1 is MNHEY, CDR2 SVGAGI. This chain's CDR3 is CASSYGAGGDTQYF. For the CDR3, the DNA is TGTGCCAGCAGTTACGGGGCAGGGGGAGATACGCAGTATTTT.

The chain links TRBV20-1 to TRBJ1-6; 7 nucleotides agree with TRBD1. This CDR3 spans 15 amino acids. Per the germline V gene, CDR1 is DFQATT and CDR2 is SNEGSKA (reference sequence). The J segment lost 6 bases and the V segment lost 0 bases, leaving 5 bases of the junction unmatched. In DNA, the CDR3 is TGCAGTGCTAGAGATCCGGCAGGGGGTAATTCACCCCTCCACTTT. Encoded protein: CSARDPAGGNSPLHF.

This clonotype was detected ten times or more. The J gene is TRBJ1-4, the V gene TRBV18, with D perhaps matching TRBD1 (5 bases). CDR1 and CDR2 (germline): KGHSH, LQKENI. The CDR3 is made up of 13 amino acids. V dropped 2 bases and J dropped 5 bases, with 6 bases sitting between them. The CDR3 bases are TGTGCCAGCTCACCAGGGGGGAATGAAAAACTGTTTTTT. Protein sequence: CASSPGGNEKLFF.

V usage is TRBV7-9 and J usage is TRBJ2-7, with 7 positions matching TRBD1. The junction had 3 bases not matched to a gene; V was cut back by 5 bases and J by 5 bases. Germline V gene data show CDR1 as SEHNR and CDR2 as FQNEAQ (reference sequence). The CDR3 has 12 residues. In nucleotides, the CDR3 is TGTGCCAGCAGCCCGACAGGGAACGAGCAGTACTTC. Amino acids: CASSPTGNEQYF.

This clonotype was picked up a small number of times. J is TRBJ1-1 and V is TRBV29-1; TRBD1 might be the D (5 bases). V was trimmed by 4 bases and J by 0 bases, leaving 24 bases between them. The CDR3 extends over 18 amino acids. Germline values: CDR1 SQVTM, CDR2 ANQGSEA. CDR3 DNA: TGCAGCGTTGGTGGAAGCTCTGTCGTAGGGGTGATGAACACTGAAGCTTTCTTT. Translating it yields CSVGGSSVVGVMNTEAFF.

The V gene is TRBV2, the J gene TRBJ1-6, with D perhaps matching TRBD1 (5 bases). Trimming stripped 7 bases from V and 7 bases from J, with 20 bases between. The germline V gene has CDR1 SNHLY and CDR2 FYNNEI. This CDR3 is built from 16 residues. The DNA for the CDR3 is TGTGCCAGCATGGTGGGATTGAGGGGTTCGAATTCACCCCTCCACTTT. Its translation is CASMVGLRGSNSPLHF.